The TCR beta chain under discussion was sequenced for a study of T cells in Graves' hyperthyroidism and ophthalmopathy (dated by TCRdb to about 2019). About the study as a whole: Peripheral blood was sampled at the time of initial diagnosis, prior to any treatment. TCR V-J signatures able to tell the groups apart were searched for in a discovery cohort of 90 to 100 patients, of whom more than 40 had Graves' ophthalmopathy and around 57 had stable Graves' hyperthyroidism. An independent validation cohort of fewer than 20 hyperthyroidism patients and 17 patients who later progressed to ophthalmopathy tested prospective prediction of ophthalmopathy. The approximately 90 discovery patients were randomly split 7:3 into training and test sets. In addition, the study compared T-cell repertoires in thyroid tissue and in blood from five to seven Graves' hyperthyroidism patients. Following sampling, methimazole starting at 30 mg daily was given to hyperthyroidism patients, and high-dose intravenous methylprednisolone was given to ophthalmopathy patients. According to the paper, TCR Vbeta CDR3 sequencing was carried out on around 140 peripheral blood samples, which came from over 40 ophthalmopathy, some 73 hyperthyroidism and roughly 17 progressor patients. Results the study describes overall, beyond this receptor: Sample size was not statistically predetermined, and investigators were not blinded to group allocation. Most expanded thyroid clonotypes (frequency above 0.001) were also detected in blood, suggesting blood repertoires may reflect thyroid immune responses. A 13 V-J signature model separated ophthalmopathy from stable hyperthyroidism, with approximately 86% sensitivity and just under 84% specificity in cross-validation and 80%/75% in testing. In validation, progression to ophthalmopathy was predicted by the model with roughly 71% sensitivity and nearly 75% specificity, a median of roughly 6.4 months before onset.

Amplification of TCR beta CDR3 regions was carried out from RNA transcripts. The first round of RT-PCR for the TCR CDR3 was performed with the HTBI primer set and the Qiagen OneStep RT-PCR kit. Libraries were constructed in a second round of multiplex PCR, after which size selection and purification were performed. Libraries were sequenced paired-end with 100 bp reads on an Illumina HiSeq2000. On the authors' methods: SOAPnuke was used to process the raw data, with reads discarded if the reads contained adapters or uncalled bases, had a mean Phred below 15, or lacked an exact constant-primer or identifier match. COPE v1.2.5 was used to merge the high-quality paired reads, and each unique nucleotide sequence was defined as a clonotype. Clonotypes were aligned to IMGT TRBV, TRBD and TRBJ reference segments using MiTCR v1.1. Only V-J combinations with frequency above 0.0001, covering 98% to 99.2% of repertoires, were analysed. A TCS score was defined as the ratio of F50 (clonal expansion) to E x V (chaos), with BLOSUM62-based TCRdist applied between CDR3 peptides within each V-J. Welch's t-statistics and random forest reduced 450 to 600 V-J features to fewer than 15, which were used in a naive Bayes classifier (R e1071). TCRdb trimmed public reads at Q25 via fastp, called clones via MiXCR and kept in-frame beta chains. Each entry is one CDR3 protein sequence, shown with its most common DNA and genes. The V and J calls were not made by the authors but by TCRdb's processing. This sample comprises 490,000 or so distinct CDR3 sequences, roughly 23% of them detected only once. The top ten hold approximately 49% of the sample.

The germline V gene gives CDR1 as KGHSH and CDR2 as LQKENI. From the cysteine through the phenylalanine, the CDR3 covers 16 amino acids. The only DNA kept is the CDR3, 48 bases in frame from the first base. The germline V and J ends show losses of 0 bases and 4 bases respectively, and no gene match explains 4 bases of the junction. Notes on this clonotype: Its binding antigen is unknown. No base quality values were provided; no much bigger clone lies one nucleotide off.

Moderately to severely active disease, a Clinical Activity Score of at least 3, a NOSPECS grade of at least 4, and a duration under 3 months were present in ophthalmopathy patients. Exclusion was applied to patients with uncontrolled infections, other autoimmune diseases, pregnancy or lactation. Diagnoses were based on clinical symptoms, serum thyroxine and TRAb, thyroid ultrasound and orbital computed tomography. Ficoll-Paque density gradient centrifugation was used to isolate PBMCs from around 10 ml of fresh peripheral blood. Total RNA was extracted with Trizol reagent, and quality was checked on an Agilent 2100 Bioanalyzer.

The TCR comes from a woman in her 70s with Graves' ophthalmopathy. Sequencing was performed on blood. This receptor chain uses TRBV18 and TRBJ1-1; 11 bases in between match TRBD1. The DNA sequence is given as TGTGCCAGCTCACCACCGCGCGGACAGGGGGCCACTGAAGCTTTCTTT. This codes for CASSPPRGQGATEAFF.